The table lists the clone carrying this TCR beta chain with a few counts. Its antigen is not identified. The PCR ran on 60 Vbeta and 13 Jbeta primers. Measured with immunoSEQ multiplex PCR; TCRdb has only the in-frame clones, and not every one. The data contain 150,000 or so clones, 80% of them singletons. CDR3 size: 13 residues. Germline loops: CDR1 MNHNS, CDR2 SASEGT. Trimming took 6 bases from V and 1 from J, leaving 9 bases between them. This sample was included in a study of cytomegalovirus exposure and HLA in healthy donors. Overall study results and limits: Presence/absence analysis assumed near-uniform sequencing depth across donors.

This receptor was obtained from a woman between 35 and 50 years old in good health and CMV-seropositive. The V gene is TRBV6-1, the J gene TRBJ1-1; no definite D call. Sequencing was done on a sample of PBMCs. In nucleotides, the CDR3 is TGTGCCAGCAGCTCAGGCTGGAACACTGAAGCTTTCTTT. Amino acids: CASSSGWNTEAFF.